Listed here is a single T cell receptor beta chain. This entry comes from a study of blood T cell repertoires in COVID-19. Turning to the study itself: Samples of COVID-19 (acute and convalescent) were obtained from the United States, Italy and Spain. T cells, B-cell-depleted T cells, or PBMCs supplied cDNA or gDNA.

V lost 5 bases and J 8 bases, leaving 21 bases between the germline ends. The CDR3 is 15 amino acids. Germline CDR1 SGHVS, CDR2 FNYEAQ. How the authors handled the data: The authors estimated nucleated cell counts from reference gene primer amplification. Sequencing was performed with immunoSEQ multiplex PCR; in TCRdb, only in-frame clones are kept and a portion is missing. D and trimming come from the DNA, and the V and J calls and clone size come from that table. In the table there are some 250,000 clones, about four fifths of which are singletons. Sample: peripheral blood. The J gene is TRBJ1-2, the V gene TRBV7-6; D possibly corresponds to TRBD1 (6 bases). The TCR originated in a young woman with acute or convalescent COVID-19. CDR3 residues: CASSRGGAGGEGYTF. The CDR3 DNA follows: TGTGCCAGCAGCCGAGGGGGGGCCGGGGGAGAAGGCTACACCTTC. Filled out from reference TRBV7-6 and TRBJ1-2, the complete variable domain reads GAGVSQSPRYKVTKRGQDVALRCDPISGHVSLYWYRQALGQGPEFLTYFNYEAQQDKSGLPNDRFSAERPEGSISTLTIQRTEQRDSAMYRCASSRGGAGGEGYTFGSGTRLTVV.